The 16 T cell receptor beta chains given below trace back to one sample, sequenced in a study of blood T cell repertoires in COVID-19. Clones were read by immunoSEQ multiplex PCR, and TCRdb kept only the in-frame ones, dropping some. The top ten hold roughly 25% of the sample, which has more than 95,000 clones, more than 65% seen once. The sample was peripheral blood. Receptor source: a human donor in a cohort sampled during active COVID-19.

CDR3 coding DNA: TGTGCCAGCAGCCAAGTGGGGGGACGCCGCTCCTACAATGAGCAGTTCTTC. Its protein is CASSQVGGRRSYNEQFF. The chain carries TRBV4-2 and TRBJ2-1, with D possibly TRBD2 on 6 matching bases. Trimming left V 1 base short and J 0 bases short, with 13 bases between. The CDR3 sequence is 17 residues long. The germline CDR1 and CDR2 sequences are LGHNA and YNFKEQ.

The chain has TRBV9 and TRBJ2-1; 7 bases map to TRBD1. The CDR3 extends over 15 amino acids. CDR1 SGDLS and CDR2 YYNGEE come from the germline V gene. Losses at the gene ends were 3 bases for V and 6 bases for J; bases not matched to a gene: 9. CDR3 DNA: TGTGCCAGCAGCGCCGCCGGGACAGCCTTCAATGAGCAGTTCTTC. Encoded protein: CASSAAGTAFNEQFF.

This chain connects TRBV11-2 to TRBJ2-5; D not certain. The ends were cut back, 5 bases at V and 0 bases at J, with 16 bases in the middle. CDR1 SGHAT and CDR2 FQNNGV come from the germline V gene. The CDR3 length is 16 residues. CDR3 in amino acids: CASSLNDDTYQETQYF. The DNA of the CDR3 is TGTGCCAGCAGCCTCAATGACGACACGTACCAAGAGACCCAGTACTTC.

The chain is built from TRBV9 and TRBJ2-7, with 10 bases identical to TRBD2. The length of the CDR3 is 16 residues. Germline CDR1 reads SGDLS; CDR2 reads YYNGEE. V was clipped by 0 bases and J by 4 bases; unmatched bases: 7. CDR3: CASSVAPSGSIYEQYF. The CDR3 nucleotides read TGTGCCAGCAGCGTAGCGCCTAGCGGGAGTATATACGAGCAGTACTTC.

This chain connects TRBV9 to TRBJ1-3; D may be TRBD1 (5 bases). The CDR3 runs 15 residues. The ends were cut back, 1 base at V and 2 bases at J, with 10 bases in the middle. CDR1 SGDLS and CDR2 YYNGEE come from the germline V gene. CDR3 residues: CASSVQGSPGNTIYF. The CDR3 region has the DNA TGTGCCAGCAGCGTACAGGGATCCCCTGGAAACACCATATATTTT.

The chain employs TRBV24-1 and TRBJ2-5, with a weak D call TRBD1 (5 bases). Per germline, CDR1 KGHDR and CDR2 SFDVKD. This CDR3 contains 13 residues. Deletions cut 3 bases from V and 3 bases from J, with 7 bases between. CDR3 sequence: CATSDGAKETQYF. CDR3 DNA sequence: TGTGCCACCAGTGATGGGGCGAAAGAGACCCAGTACTTC.

In DNA form, the CDR3 reads TGTGCCAGCTCGCCCACCGGGACAGTAGACACTGAAGCTTTCTTT. This gives the protein CASSPTGTVDTEAFF. V and J are TRBV18 and TRBJ1-1; the match to TRBD1 covers 7 bases. Germline values: CDR1 KGHSH, CDR2 LQKENI. V shed 6 bases and J 3 bases; nucleotides not matched to a gene: 10. This CDR3 contains 15 residues.

This clone appeared a few times. The chain links TRBV7-3 to TRBJ2-2; 12 nucleotides line up with TRBD2. Germline assignment: CDR1 SGHTA and CDR2 FQGTGA. J lost 7 bases, V lost 5 bases, and 5 bases had no gene match. This CDR3 is built from 15 residues. CDR3 amino acids: CASSPSGGAHGELFF. In DNA, the CDR3 is TGTGCCAGCAGCCCTAGCGGGGGGGCCCACGGGGAGCTGTTTTTT.

This chain uses TRBV6-2 or TRBV6-3 with TRBJ1-5; D is unclear. V was cut by 2 bases and J by 4 bases, with 9 bases left in between. This CDR3 comprises 14 residues. The germline V gene has CDR1 MNHEY and CDR2 SVGEGT. In nucleotides, the CDR3 is TGTGCCAGCAGTTACGGCTCAGTAAATCAGCCCCAGCATTTT. It specifies CASSYGSVNQPQHF.

The V gene is TRBV10-3, the J gene TRBJ1-6, with 7 nucleotides matching TRBD1. The CDR3 has 18 amino acids. Trimming cost V 0 bases and J 3 bases; bases outside gene matches: 8. The V gene's germline CDR1 is ENHRY and CDR2 SYGVKD. DNA for the CDR3: TGTGCCATCAGTGAGTCTGTCCTTCGGACAGGCTATAATTCACCCCTCCACTTT. Translation: CAISESVLRTGYNSPLHF.

The rearrangement joins TRBV7-2 to TRBJ2-7, with TRBD1 as a possible D gene (6 bases). The CDR3 consists of 14 residues. Germline V CDR1 and CDR2: SGHTA, FQGNSA. Trimming shortened V by 2 bases and J by 7 bases, and 15 bases separated the two germline ends. DNA for the CDR3: TGTGCCAGCAGCTTACGTCCAGGGGTCGGAGAGCAGTACTTC. This codes for CASSLRPGVGEQYF.

The chain links TRBV4-2 to TRBJ2-1; 10 bases are shared with TRBD2. In germline, CDR1 is LGHNA, CDR2 YNFKEQ. Losses at the gene ends were 5 bases for V and 7 bases for J; bases not matched to a gene: 8. CDR3 length equals 15 residues. This chain's CDR3 is CASSASGGFPNEQFF. CDR3 DNA sequence: TGTGCCAGCAGCGCTAGCGGGGGATTCCCGAATGAGCAGTTCTTC.

The genes are TRBV6-5 and TRBJ1-2, with 7 bases identical to TRBD1. Germline assignment: CDR1 MNHEY and CDR2 SVGAGI. The trim removed 2 bases at V and 8 bases at J, leaving 8 bases unmatched. The CDR3 consists of 14 residues. The CDR3 spells CASSYLRQGRGYTF. For the CDR3, the DNA is TGTGCCAGCAGTTACCTCAGACAGGGTAGGGGCTACACCTTC.

The rearrangement uses TRBV28 and TRBJ1-4; D is ambiguous. The length of the CDR3 is 13 residues. V lost 6 bases and J 6 bases, leaving 11 bases between the germline ends. CDR1 and CDR2 (germline): MDHEN, SYDVKM. CDR3: CASRTPAYEKLFF. The CDR3 DNA is TGTGCCAGCAGGACTCCGGCCTATGAAAAACTGTTTTTT.

The genes are TRBV7-9 and TRBJ1-6, with no clear D. V lost 5 bases and J 3 bases, leaving 11 bases between the germline ends. The germline gives CDR1 SEHNR, CDR2 FQNEAQ (reference sequence). The CDR3 covers 15 residues. CDR3 coding DNA: TGTGCCAGCAGCCCAATGTCAGGCTATAATTCACCCCTCCACTTT. Residues: CASSPMSGYNSPLHF.

This sequence joins TRBV11-2 and TRBJ2-5; 7 bases line up with TRBD1. Trimming took 3 bases from V and 0 from J; bases not matched to a gene: 4. The germline gives CDR1 SGHAT, CDR2 FQNNGV. The CDR3 spans 15 residues. The CDR3 nucleotides read TGTGCCAGCAGCTTCGGTGGGACAGACCAAGAGACCCAGTACTTC. Its translation: CASSFGGTDQETQYF.